The entry that follows covers one T cell receptor beta chain sequence. Per the germline V gene, CDR1 is SQVTM and CDR2 is ANQGSEA. The CDR3 sequence is 16 residues long. Trimming cost V 4 bases and J 4 bases; bases outside gene matches: 12. This sample was taken from a study of T cell clones after liver transplantation. Some clones are missing from TCRdb's copy, which holds only in-frame ones; the method was immunoSEQ multiplex PCR. The sample has around 76,000 clones, 80% seen once. The clonotype was recovered from a human patient who received a liver transplant. Some T cells may be graft donor cells. V is TRBV29-1 and J is TRBJ2-7, with 11 bases lining up with TRBD1. Material: CD4+ T cells from blood, obtained 12 months after liver transplant. The CDR3 region has the DNA TGCAGCGTTGCAGATGAGGCGGGGACAGGGGGATACGAGCAGTACTTC. Protein sequence: CSVADEAGTGGYEQYF.